This paragraph reports one TCR beta chain. The target of this receptor is not known. Base-call qualities are not available, and no considerably larger clone is one nucleotide away. V sheds 2 bases and J sheds 0 bases, leaving 11 bases between their ends. The CDR3 goes from the cysteine to the phenylalanine over 15 residues. Only the CDR3 DNA stays, 45 bases, in frame from base 1. The immunoSEQ Assay, a bias-controlled multiplex PCR, was used to amplify TCRbeta CDR3 regions from genomic DNA. In the original analysis: The number of nucleated cells in each sample was estimated by amplification of reference gene primers within the assay. To quantify the absolute abundance of each unique TCRbeta CDR3 rearrangement, sequence reads were collapsed and filtered. For each sample, productive Simpson clonality was calculated as the square root of Simpson's diversity index across productive rearrangements. TCRdb provides this immuneACCESS table in a form limited to in-frame rearrangements. Some clones are lacking; in checked studies, under half of them reflect an unresolved V gene, and why the rest are absent is not known. For V, J and clone size, that table is used; D and trimming come from the DNA. The sample includes some 210,000 clones, with 75% to 90% observed a single time. The top ten clonotypes cover under 7% of the sample.

The data belong to a study of blood T cell repertoires in COVID-19 (dated by TCRdb to 2020 to 2021). With regard to the full study: Samples covering the acute and convalescent phases of COVID-19 were provided by collaborators in the United States, Italy and Spain. The prospective study material was composed of cDNA or gDNA derived from T cells, B-cell-depleted T cells, or PBMCs. The dataset comprised deeply sampled blood TCRbeta repertoires from subjects exposed to, actively infected with, or recovered from COVID-19. A freely available public database, intended as a resource for researchers studying the immune response to SARS-CoV-2, is where the repertoires were released. The samples were drawn from two sources: the first 160 participants of the ongoing ImmuneRACE study, and fewer than 1,500 subjects contributed by 6 global collaborators. The sample metadata nearly always contained a de-identified subject ID, COVID-19 status, age in years and sex. Where available, HLA class I and class II types were taken from metadata supplied by the sample provider and were not determined by assay-based typing.

A second Seattle source provided samples from volunteer blood donors who had recovered from COVID-19. Collaborating institutions collected whole blood in K2EDTA tubes following their own protocols. For TCRbeta analysis, collaborators shipped samples in one of three forms: frozen whole blood, isolated PBMCs, or DNA extracted from either of those sample types. The research as a whole found: Clinical and demographic metadata were provided uncurated, with the amount varying by source and participant.

Sequenced input: peripheral blood. The rearranged chain carries TRBV23-1 and TRBJ2-7; matching of 5 bases hints at TRBD2 as the D gene. TRBV23-1 is assigned to the ORF class and has an uncertain function. This TCR derives from a man in his sixties who had recovered from COVID-19. The nucleotide sequence reads as follows: TGCGCCAGCAGTCAAACCGCTGGGAGCTCCTACGAGCAGTACTTC. The translation is CASSQTAGSSYEQYF.